Listed below are T cell receptor beta chains from one sample, sequenced in a study of tumor-infiltrating lymphocytes in primary liver carcinoma. TCRdb reanalysed the multiplex PCR reads using MiXCR and keeps one entry per CDR3 protein. The table has about 180,000 distinct CDR3 sequences, over 45% seen once. The sample consisted of peripheral blood. These receptor sequences come from a man aged 35 to 55 with primary liver carcinoma and hepatitis B virus infection. Both conserved end residues are part of each CDR3. Fields, in order: V gene, D gene, J gene, clone size, CDR3 DNA, CDR3 protein. A D gene is named only where the DNA matches it firmly. Not all rows give a size; the values are once, few, many and, for expanded clones, a class.

V: TRBV4-1
D: .
J: TRBJ2-7
size: .
DNA: TGCGCCAGAAGCCAAGGAGCCCTCCCCGGCTACGAGCAGTACTTC
CDR3: CARSQGALPGYEQYF

V: TRBV10-3
D: TRBD2
J: TRBJ2-3
size: .
DNA: TGTGCCATCAGTGAAACGGGACGGGGGGGCACAGATACGCAGTATTTT
CDR3: CAISETGRGGTDTQYF

V: TRBV6-5
D: .
J: TRBJ2-1
size: .
DNA: TGTGCCAGCAGCTCGATGACAAACCCGACAGGAGCGCGGTCGGGTGAGCAGTTCTTC
CDR3: CASSSMTNPTGARSGEQFF

V: TRBV4-1
D: TRBD2
J: TRBJ2-7
size: .
DNA: TGCGCCAGCAGCCAAGATTGGCTAGCGGAGACCTCGGAGGAGCAGAACTTC
CDR3: CASSQDWLAETSEEQNF

V: TRBV11-2
D: .
J: TRBJ2-1
size: many
DNA: TGTGCCAGCAGCTTAGATCGGCATGAGCAGTTCTTC
CDR3: CASSLDRHEQFF

V: TRBV4-2
D: .
J: TRBJ2-7
size: once
DNA: TGTGCCAGCAGCCAAGGGGGAGAAGGATACGAGCAGTACTTC
CDR3: CASSQGGEGYEQYF

V: TRBV4-2
D: .
J: TRBJ2-1
size: .
DNA: TGTGCCAGCAGCCAAGCGCTCACAGGGAAAGAGCAGTTCTTC
CDR3: CASSQALTGKEQFF

V: TRBV11-1
D: TRBD2
J: TRBJ2-3
size: many
DNA: TGTGCCAGCAGCTTAGAGCTTCTAGCGGGAGCAGATACGCAGTATTTT
CDR3: CASSLELLAGADTQYF

V: TRBV5-6
D: .
J: TRBJ2-2
size: .
DNA: TGTGCCAGCAGTTTAGGTCTCACCGGGGAGCTGTTTTTT
CDR3: CASSLGLTGELFF

V: TRBV29-1
D: .
J: TRBJ2-5
size: .
DNA: TGCATCGTTGGGTCCGGGGAGACCCAGTGCTTC
CDR3: CIVGSGETQCF

V: TRBV5-1
D: .
J: TRBJ1-1
size: .
DNA: TGCGCCAGCAGCGAATCAGGTCTACCCGAAGCTTTCTTT
CDR3: CASSESGLPEAFF

V: TRBV11-2
D: .
J: TRBJ2-3
size: .
DNA: TGTGTCAGTAGCTCAGGGGTTCCGGGAACAGATACGCAGTATTTT
CDR3: CVSSSGVPGTDTQYF

V: TRBV6-5
D: .
J: TRBJ2-3
size: .
DNA: TGTGCCAGCAGACCCACAGGCATCAGCACAGATACGCAGTATTTT
CDR3: CASRPTGISTDTQYF

V: TRBV5-1
D: TRBD2
J: TRBJ2-1
size: .
DNA: TGCGCCAGCAGCTTGGGGACTAGAGATAACAATGAGCAGTTCTTC
CDR3: CASSLGTRDNNEQFF

V: TRBV10-3
D: TRBD2
J: TRBJ2-1
size: few
DNA: TGTGCCATCACTAGCGGGCCGTACAATGAGCAGTTCTTC
CDR3: CAITSGPYNEQFF

V: TRBV4-1
D: TRBD1
J: TRBJ1-5
size: .
DNA: TGCGCCAGCAGCCAAGGACAGGGCCCGAAAAATCAGCCCCAGCATTTT
CDR3: CASSQGQGPKNQPQHF

V: TRBV6-5
D: TRBD2
J: TRBJ2-5
size: .
DNA: TGTGCCAGCAGTTCCGGGACTAGCGGGAGGGCAGAGGGACAGACCCAGTACTTC
CDR3: CASSSGTSGRAEGQTQYF

V: TRBV20-1
D: .
J: TRBJ1-3
size: .
DNA: TGCAGTGCTACTCCCAATGGAAACACCATATATTTT
CDR3: CSATPNGNTIYF

V: TRBV6-2/TRBV6-3
D: .
J: TRBJ2-3
size: .
DNA: TGTGCCAGCAGTTACTCGACCGGGACCACAGATACGCAGTATTTT
CDR3: CASSYSTGTTDTQYF

V: TRBV6-1
D: TRBD1
J: TRBJ1-5
size: few
DNA: TGTGCCAGCGGGGGACAGGCGGATCAGCCCCAGCATTTT
CDR3: CASGGQADQPQHF

V: TRBV29-1
D: .
J: TRBJ2-3
size: .
DNA: TGCAGCCTTGGACGTGGATGGGGGAGTACAGATACGCTGTATTTT
CDR3: CSLGRGWGSTDTLYF

V: TRBV6-5
D: TRBD1
J: TRBJ1-2
size: many
DNA: TGTGCCAGCAGTTATATAAGGACAGGCGGTCCCTATGGCTACACCTTC
CDR3: CASSYIRTGGPYGYTF

V: TRBV11-2
D: .
J: TRBJ2-3
size: once
DNA: TGTGCCCGCAGCTTAGCCGCACACCTGAAAGGGATGCAGTATTTT
CDR3: CARSLAAHLKGMQYF

V: TRBV24-1
D: .
J: TRBJ2-1
size: .
DNA: TGTGCCACCGAGGACGGCTTCCGACAGCAGTTCTTC
CDR3: CATEDGFRQQFF

V: TRBV18
D: TRBD1
J: TRBJ1-4
size: once
DNA: TGTGCCAGCTCACCAGGACAGGATGAAAAACTGTTTTTT
CDR3: CASSPGQDEKLFF

V: TRBV12-3/TRBV12-4
D: .
J: TRBJ2-4
size: .
DNA: TGTGCCAGTAGTTTTGGAGGAAAAAGCATTCAGTACTTC
CDR3: CASSFGGKSIQYF

V: TRBV29-1
D: .
J: TRBJ2-3
size: .
DNA: TGCAGCGTGCAAAGGAGGGGACAGAGGTTCACAGATACGCAGTATTTT
CDR3: CSVQRRGQRFTDTQYF

V: TRBV30
D: .
J: TRBJ1-5
size: few
DNA: TGTGCCTGGAGTGTAGAGGGGATAAGCAATCAGCCCCAGCATTTT
CDR3: CAWSVEGISNQPQHF

V: TRBV5-1
D: TRBD2
J: TRBJ2-3
size: few
DNA: TGCGCCAGCAGACGGACTAGCGGGAGGATCACAGATACGCAGTATTTT
CDR3: CASRRTSGRITDTQYF

V: TRBV6-1
D: .
J: TRBJ2-1
size: many
DNA: TGTGCCACAGGGGATTACAATGAGCAGTTCTTC
CDR3: CATGDYNEQFF

V: TRBV29-1
D: .
J: TRBJ1-1
size: .
DNA: TGTAGCGGTGGGGAGGGCCATAGTGAAGCTTTCTTT
CDR3: CSGGEGHSEAFF

V: TRBV10-3
D: .
J: TRBJ1-1
size: few
DNA: TGTGCCATCAGTCCAGTGGGGGCTGAAGCTTTCTTT
CDR3: CAISPVGAEAFF